The table lists the clone carrying this T cell receptor (beta chain) with many counts. The junction had 6 bases not matched to a gene; V was cut back by 7 bases and J by 1 base. The germline V gene encodes CDR1 LGHDT and CDR2 YNNKEL (reference sequence). This CDR3 has 14 amino acids. Every sampled donor was Caucasian and healthy. TCRdb reanalysed the 5' RACE reads using MiXCR and keeps one entry per CDR3 protein. Of 310,000 or so distinct CDR3 sequences listed, under 9.5% are singletons. These data originate in a study of identical twins. The same data also contributed to another study, on yellow fever vaccine responses in identical twins.

The material sequenced was memory (CD45RO+) T cells sorted from blood. The clonotype was recovered from a young woman in good health. This chain uses TRBV3-1 with TRBJ1-1; TRBD1 agrees at 7 bases. Written as DNA, the CDR3 is TGTGCCAGCACCAGGGGGACAAAGAACACTGAAGCTTTCTTT. Protein sequence: CASTRGTKNTEAFF.